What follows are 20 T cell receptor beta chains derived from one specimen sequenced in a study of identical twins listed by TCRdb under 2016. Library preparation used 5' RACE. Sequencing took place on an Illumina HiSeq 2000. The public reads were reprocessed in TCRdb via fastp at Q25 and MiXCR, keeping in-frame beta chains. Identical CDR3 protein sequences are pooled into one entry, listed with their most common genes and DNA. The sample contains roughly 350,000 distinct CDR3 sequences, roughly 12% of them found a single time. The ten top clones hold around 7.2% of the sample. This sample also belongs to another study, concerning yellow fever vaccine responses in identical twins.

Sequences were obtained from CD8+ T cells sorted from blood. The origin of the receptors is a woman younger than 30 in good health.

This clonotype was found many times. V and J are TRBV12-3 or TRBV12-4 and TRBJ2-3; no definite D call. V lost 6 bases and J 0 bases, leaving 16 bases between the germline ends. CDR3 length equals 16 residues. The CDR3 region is CASSPISAFSTDTQYF. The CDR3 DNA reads TGTGCCAGCAGCCCGATCTCAGCGTTTAGCACAGATACGCAGTATTTT.

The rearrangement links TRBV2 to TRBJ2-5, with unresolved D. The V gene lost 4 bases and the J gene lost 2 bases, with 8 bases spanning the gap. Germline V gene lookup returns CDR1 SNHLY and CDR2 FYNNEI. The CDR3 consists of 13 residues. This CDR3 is CASSAWQQETQYF. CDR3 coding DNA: TGTGCCAGCAGTGCATGGCAGCAAGAGACCCAGTACTTC.

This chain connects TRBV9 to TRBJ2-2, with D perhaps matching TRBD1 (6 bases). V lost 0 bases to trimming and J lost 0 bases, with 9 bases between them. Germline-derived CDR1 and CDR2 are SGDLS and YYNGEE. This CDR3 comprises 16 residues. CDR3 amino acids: CASSVVTGTNTGELFF. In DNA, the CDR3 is TGTGCCAGCAGCGTAGTCACAGGGACGAACACCGGGGAGCTGTTTTTT.

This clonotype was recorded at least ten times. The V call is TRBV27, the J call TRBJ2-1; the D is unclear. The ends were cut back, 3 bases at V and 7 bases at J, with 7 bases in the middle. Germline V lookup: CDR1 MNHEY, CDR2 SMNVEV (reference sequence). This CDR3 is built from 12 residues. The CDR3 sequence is CASSFLGNEQFF. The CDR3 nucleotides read TGTGCCAGCAGTTTTCTAGGTAATGAGCAGTTCTTC.

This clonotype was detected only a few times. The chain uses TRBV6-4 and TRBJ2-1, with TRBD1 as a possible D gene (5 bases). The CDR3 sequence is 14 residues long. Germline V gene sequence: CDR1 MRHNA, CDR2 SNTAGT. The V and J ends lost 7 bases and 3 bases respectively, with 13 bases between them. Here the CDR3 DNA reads TGTGCCAGCATGTCACAGGTCCACTACAATGAGCAGTTCTTC. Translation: CASMSQVHYNEQFF.

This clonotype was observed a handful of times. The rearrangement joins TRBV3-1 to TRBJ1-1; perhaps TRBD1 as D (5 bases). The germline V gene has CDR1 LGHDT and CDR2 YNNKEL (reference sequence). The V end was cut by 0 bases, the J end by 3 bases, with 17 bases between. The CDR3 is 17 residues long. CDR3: CASSQDGTGLRYTEAFF. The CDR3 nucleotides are TGTGCCAGCAGCCAAGATGGTACGGGGCTCCGGTACACTGAAGCTTTCTTT.

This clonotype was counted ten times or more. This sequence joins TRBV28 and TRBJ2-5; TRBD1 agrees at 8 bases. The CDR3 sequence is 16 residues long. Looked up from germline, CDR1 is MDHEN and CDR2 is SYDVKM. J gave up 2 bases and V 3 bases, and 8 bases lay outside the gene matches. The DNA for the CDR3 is TGTGCCAGCAGTTTGTTTGACAGGGGCTATCAAGAGACCCAGTACTTC. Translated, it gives CASSLFDRGYQETQYF.

The CDR3 reads CASSGGTSGRRWNEQFF. In DNA form, the CDR3 reads TGTGCCAGCAGTGGGGGGACTAGCGGGAGGAGATGGAATGAGCAGTTCTTC. The chain has TRBV12-3 or TRBV12-4 and TRBJ2-1; TRBD2 matches 15 bases. This CDR3 region has 17 residues. Trimming cost V 5 bases and J 7 bases; bases outside gene matches: 9.

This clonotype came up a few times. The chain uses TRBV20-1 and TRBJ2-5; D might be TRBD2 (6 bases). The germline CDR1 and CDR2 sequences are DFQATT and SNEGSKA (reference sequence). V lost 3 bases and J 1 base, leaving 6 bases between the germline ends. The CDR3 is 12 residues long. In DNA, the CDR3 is TGCAGTGCTAGCGGGGGCCAAGAGACCCAGTACTTC. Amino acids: CSASGGQETQYF.

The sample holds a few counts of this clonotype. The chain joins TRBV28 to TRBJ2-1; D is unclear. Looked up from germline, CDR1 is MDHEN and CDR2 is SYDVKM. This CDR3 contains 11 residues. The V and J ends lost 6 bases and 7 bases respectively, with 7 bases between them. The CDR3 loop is CASRLTNEQFF. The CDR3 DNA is TGTGCCAGCAGATTAACAAATGAGCAGTTCTTC.

In nucleotides, the CDR3 is TGTGCCAGCAGCCCGGTGGCGGGCCCTGAAGCTTTCTTT. This gives the protein CASSPVAGPEAFF. The rearrangement uses TRBV5-5 and TRBJ1-1, with unresolved D. CDR3 size: 13 residues. Germline CDR1 reads SGHKS; CDR2 reads YYEKEE (reference sequence). Trimming pared 4 bases from V and 6 bases from J, leaving 13 bases between.

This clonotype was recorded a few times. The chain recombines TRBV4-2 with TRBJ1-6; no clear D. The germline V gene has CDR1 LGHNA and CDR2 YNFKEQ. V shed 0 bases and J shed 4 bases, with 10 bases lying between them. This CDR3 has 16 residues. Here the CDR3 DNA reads TGTGCCAGCAGCCAAGACCGGACCGAATATAATTCACCCCTCCACTTT. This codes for CASSQDRTEYNSPLHF.

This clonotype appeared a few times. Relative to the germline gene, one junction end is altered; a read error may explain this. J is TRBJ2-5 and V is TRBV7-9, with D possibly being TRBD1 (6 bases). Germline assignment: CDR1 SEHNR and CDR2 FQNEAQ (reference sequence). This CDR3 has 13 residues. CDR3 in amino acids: CVSSPGVQETQYF. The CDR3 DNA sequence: TGTGTCAGCAGCCCAGGGGTCCAGGAGACCCAGTACTTC.

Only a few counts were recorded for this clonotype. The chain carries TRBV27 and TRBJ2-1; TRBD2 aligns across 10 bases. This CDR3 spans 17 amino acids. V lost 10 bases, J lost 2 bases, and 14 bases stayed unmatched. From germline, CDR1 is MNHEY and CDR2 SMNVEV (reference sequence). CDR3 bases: TGTGCCACCTTCGGGCTAGCGGGAGAAGGGACCTACAATGAGCAGTTCTTC. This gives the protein CATFGLAGEGTYNEQFF.

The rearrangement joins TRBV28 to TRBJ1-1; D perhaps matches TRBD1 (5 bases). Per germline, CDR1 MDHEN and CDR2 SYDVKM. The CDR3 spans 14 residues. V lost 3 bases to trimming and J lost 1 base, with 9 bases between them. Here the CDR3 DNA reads TGTGCCAGCAGTTTCTCAACAGGGAACACTGAAGCTTTCTTT. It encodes CASSFSTGNTEAFF.

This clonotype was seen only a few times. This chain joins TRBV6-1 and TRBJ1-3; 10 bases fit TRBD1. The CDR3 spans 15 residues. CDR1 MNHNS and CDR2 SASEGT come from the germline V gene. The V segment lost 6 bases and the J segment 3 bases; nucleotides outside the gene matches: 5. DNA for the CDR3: TGTGCCAGCAGGACCGGGACAGGGGTTGGAAACACCATATATTTT. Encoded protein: CASRTGTGVGNTIYF.

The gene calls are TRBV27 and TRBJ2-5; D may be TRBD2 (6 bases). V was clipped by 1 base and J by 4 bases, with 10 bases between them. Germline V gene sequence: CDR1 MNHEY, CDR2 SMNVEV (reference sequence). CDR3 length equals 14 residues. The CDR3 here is CASSLFGSRETQYF. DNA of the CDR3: TGTGCCAGCAGTTTATTCGGGAGTAGAGAGACCCAGTACTTC.

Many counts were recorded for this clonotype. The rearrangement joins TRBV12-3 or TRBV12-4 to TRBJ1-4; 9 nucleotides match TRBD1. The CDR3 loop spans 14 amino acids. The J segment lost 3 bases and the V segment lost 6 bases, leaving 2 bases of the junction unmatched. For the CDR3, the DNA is TGTGCCAGCAGGGGACAGGGCGCTAATGAAAAACTGTTTTTT. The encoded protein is CASRGQGANEKLFF.

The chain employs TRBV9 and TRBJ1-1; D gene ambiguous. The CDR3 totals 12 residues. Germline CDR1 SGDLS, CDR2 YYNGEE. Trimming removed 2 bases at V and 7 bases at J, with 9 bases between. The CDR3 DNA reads TGTGCCAGCAGCGTCCCTGCGGGTGAAGCTTTCTTT. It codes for CASSVPAGEAFF.

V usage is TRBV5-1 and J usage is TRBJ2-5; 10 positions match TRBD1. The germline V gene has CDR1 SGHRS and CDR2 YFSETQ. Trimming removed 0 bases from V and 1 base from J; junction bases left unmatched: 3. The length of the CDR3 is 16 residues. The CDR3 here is CASSLAGTGAQETQYF. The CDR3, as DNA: TGCGCCAGCAGCTTGGCCGGGACAGGGGCCCAAGAGACCCAGTACTTC.